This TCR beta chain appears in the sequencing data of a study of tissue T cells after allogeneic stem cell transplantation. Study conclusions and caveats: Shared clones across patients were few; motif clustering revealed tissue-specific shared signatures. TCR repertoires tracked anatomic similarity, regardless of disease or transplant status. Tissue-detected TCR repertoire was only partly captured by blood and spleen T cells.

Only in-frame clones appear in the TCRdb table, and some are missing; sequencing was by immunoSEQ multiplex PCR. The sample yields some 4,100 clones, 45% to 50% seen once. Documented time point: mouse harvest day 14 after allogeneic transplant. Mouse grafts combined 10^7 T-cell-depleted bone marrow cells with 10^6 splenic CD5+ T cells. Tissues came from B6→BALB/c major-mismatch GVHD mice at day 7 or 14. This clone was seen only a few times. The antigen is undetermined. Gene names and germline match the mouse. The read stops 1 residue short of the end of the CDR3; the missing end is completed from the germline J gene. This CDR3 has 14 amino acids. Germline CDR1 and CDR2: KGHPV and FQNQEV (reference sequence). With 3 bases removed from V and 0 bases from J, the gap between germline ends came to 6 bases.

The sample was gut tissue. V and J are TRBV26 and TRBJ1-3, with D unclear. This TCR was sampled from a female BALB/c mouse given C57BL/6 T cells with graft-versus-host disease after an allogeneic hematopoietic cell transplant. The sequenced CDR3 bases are TGTGCCAGCAGTCTAGGAAATTCTGGAAATACGCTCTAT. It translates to CASSLGNSGNTLY. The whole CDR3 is CASSLGNSGNTLYF.